This entry lists 20 T cell receptor beta chains sequenced from one sample in a study of cytomegalovirus exposure and HLA in healthy donors. Both 60 Vbeta primers and 13 Jbeta primers went into the PCR. Only in-frame clones appear in the TCRdb table, and some are missing; sequencing was by immunoSEQ multiplex PCR. The repertoire holds under 200,000 clones, with just under 80% as singletons. The sample taken for sequencing was PBMCs. The receptors derive from a man younger than 45 in good health and CMV-seronegative.

CDR3 residues: CAISPGQGVTDTQYF. The CDR3 region has the DNA TGTGCCATCAGTCCTGGACAGGGAGTCACAGATACGCAGTATTTT. The genes are TRBV10-3 and TRBJ2-3; 8 bases are a match to TRBD1. CDR1 and CDR2 (germline): ENHRY, SYGVKD. The V gene end was trimmed by 5 bases and the J gene end by 2 bases; junction bases not matched to a gene: 6. The CDR3 has 15 residues.

The V call is TRBV6-5, the J call TRBJ2-7, with D possibly TRBD2 on 6 matching bases. This CDR3 region has 13 residues. CDR1 and CDR2 (germline): MNHEY, SVGAGI. The ends were cut back, 6 bases at V and 7 bases at J, with 16 bases in the middle. CDR3 in amino acids: CASRLPGAWEQYF. As DNA, the CDR3 is TGTGCCAGCAGGCTCCCGGGAGCCTGGGAGCAGTACTTC.

The chain uses TRBV7-3 and TRBJ2-3; maybe TRBD2 (6 bases). The CDR3 length is 14 residues. Trimming shortened V by 5 bases and J by 2 bases, and 11 bases separated the two germline ends. Germline CDR1 SGHTA, CDR2 FQGTGA. The CDR3 DNA follows: TGTGCCAGCAGCCGGGACTTCAACACAGATACGCAGTATTTT. Its translation is CASSRDFNTDTQYF. The full variable domain, in which reference TRBV7-3 and TRBJ2-3 provide the parts outside the CDR3, is GAGVSQTPSNKVTEKGKYVELRCDPISGHTALYWYRQSLGQGPEFLIYFQGTGAADDSGLPNDRFFAVRPEGSVSTLKIQRTERGDSAVYLCASSRDFNTDTQYFGPGTRLTVL.

The chain has TRBV28 and TRBJ1-2; D unresolved. V was pared by 2 bases and J by 4 bases, with 17 bases between. The CDR3 sequence is 16 residues long. From germline, CDR1 is MDHEN and CDR2 SYDVKM. The CDR3 loop reads CASSLSSSHPFYGYTF. The CDR3 nucleotides are TGTGCCAGCAGTTTAAGTTCTAGCCACCCCTTCTATGGCTACACCTTC.

CDR3 sequence (DNA): TGTGCCAGCAGCTTTTTCCCACCAAGCGGGATAGGGAATGAGCAGTTCTTC. This gives the protein CASSFFPPSGIGNEQFF. The chain has TRBV5-6 and TRBJ2-1, with 7 nucleotides matching TRBD2. CDR1 and CDR2 (germline): SGHDT, YYEEEE. CDR3 length: 17 amino acids. Trimming took 2 bases from V and 7 from J; bases not matched to a gene: 15.

With respect to this clone: The junction differs from germline at one of its ends, possibly a read error. This chain connects TRBV7-9 to TRBJ1-1; the D is unclear. Germline loops: CDR1 SEHNR, CDR2 FQNEAQ (reference sequence). The length of the CDR3 is 12 residues. The CDR3 sequence is CSSLSGRLEAFF. The CDR3 coding sequence is TGTTCCAGCCTCAGCGGACGACTTGAAGCTTTCTTT.

CDR3 sequence reads: CASSSGGMGEQYF. DNA of the CDR3: TGTGCCAGCAGCTCCGGAGGGATGGGGGAGCAGTACTTC. The chain couples TRBV7-6 to TRBJ2-7; D possibly corresponds to TRBD2 (6 bases). V lost 4 bases to trimming and J lost 7 bases, with 14 bases between them. CDR3 length equals 13 residues. Germline V gene sequence: CDR1 SGHVS, CDR2 FNYEAQ.

The chain joins TRBV9 to TRBJ2-7; TRBD2 aligns across 10 bases. The junction had 3 bases not matched to a gene; V was cut back by 3 bases and J by 0 bases. The CDR3 has 15 amino acids. The V gene's germline CDR1 is SGDLS and CDR2 YYNGEE. The chain's CDR3 is CASSAGLASSYEQYF. CDR3 sequence (DNA): TGTGCCAGCAGCGCGGGACTAGCGAGCTCCTACGAGCAGTACTTC.

The chain employs TRBV16 and TRBJ2-3, with 8 bases identical to TRBD2. The V gene's germline CDR1 is KGHSY and CDR2 FQNENV. V gave up 0 bases and J gave up 1 base; unmatched junction bases: 6. CDR3 size: 17 residues. The CDR3 region is CASSQSRLASRTDTQYF. The CDR3 DNA reads as TGTGCCAGCAGCCAATCTCGACTAGCGAGTCGCACAGATACGCAGTATTTT.

This chain joins TRBV9 and TRBJ1-3, with 10 bases lining up with TRBD1. V gave up 0 bases and J gave up 2 bases; unmatched junction bases: 2. The CDR3 loop spans 16 amino acids. Germline V lookup: CDR1 SGDLS, CDR2 YYNGEE. The CDR3 coding sequence is TGTGCCAGCAGCGTAGTGGGACAGGGGACTGGAAACACCATATATTTT. This gives the protein CASSVVGQGTGNTIYF.

V gene TRBV15 combines with J gene TRBJ1-2; D gene unclear. V dropped 3 bases and J dropped 6 bases, with 8 bases sitting between them. CDR3 size: 12 residues. Germline values: CDR1 LNHNV, CDR2 YYDKDF (reference sequence). The CDR3 nucleotides are TGTGCCACCAGCAGTCAGGTGGATGGCTACACCTTC. Translated: CATSSQVDGYTF.

The chain has TRBV19 and TRBJ2-7, with TRBD1 matching 8 bases. Looked up from germline, CDR1 is LNHDA and CDR2 is SQIVND (reference sequence). The CDR3 runs 14 residues. V lost 8 bases and J lost 5; bases outside the gene matches: 11. CDR3 sequence: CASSHRGFIDEQYF. CDR3 bases: TGTGCCAGTTCCCACAGGGGGTTCATCGACGAGCAGTACTTC.

The V and J genes are TRBV19 and TRBJ1-4; tentative D call: TRBD1 (6 bases). Germline V CDR1 and CDR2: LNHDA, SQIVND (reference sequence). This CDR3 region has 15 residues. Trimming removed 5 bases at V and 5 bases at J, with 15 bases between. CDR3 DNA: TGTGCCAGTAGTCCCCTCCGGGGGGCCAATGAAAAACTGTTTTTT. This gives the protein CASSPLRGANEKLFF.

The CDR3 sequence: CASSRSGRSYEQYF. The CDR3 nucleotides read TGTGCCAGCAGTCGAAGCGGGCGTTCCTACGAGCAGTACTTC. This chain uses TRBV6-5 with TRBJ2-5; D is possibly TRBD2 (6 bases). The DNA matches TRBJ2-7 better at its end, which makes the J call doubtful. This CDR3 has 14 residues. CDR1 and CDR2 from the germline V gene are MNHEY and SVGAGI.

The V call is TRBV30, the J call TRBJ2-2, with a weak D call TRBD2 (7 bases). There are 15 residues in the CDR3. The ends were cut back, 2 bases at V and 6 bases at J, with 16 bases in the middle. CDR1 GTSNPN and CDR2 SVGIG come from the germline V gene (reference sequence). The CDR3 DNA follows: TGTGCCTGGAGTCGAGGGGGGGCGCGGGCCGGGGAGCTGTTTTTT. Translated, it gives CAWSRGGARAGELFF.

The CDR3 reads CASSVAGLAGGTEQYF. CDR3 DNA sequence: TGTGCCAGCAGCGTAGCGGGACTAGCGGGAGGGACGGAGCAGTACTTC. The genes are TRBV9 and TRBJ2-7, with 16 bases fitting TRBD2. The germline V gene encodes CDR1 SGDLS and CDR2 YYNGEE. After removal of 0 bases from V and 7 bases from J, the junction contained 4 bases not matched to a gene. The CDR3 contains 16 residues.

The chain joins TRBV27 to TRBJ1-5; 8 bases line up with TRBD1. This CDR3 has 14 residues. The germline CDR1 and CDR2 sequences are MNHEY and SMNVEV (reference sequence). The V and J ends lost 2 bases and 6 bases, in that order; junction bases with no gene match: 3. The CDR3 is CASSLGQGGQPQHF. DNA for the CDR3: TGTGCCAGCAGTTTAGGACAGGGTGGTCAGCCCCAGCATTTT.

The chain links TRBV5-6 to TRBJ2-1, with D possibly TRBD1 on 5 matching bases. V lost 0 bases and J 1 base, leaving 11 bases between the germline ends. Germline V gene data show CDR1 as SGHDT and CDR2 as YYEEEE. CDR3 length equals 16 residues. The CDR3 protein is CASSLGRGYSYNEQFF. The DNA of the CDR3 is TGTGCCAGCAGCTTGGGAAGGGGATATTCCTACAATGAGCAGTTCTTC.

This clone was observed a single time. The chain has TRBV4-3 and TRBJ2-2; 11 bases are a match to TRBD2. The germline V gene encodes CDR1 LGHNA and CDR2 YSLEER. CDR3 length equals 17 residues. The V gene end was trimmed by 4 bases and the J gene end by 0 bases; junction bases not matched to a gene: 4. The CDR3 here is CASSPTGLAANTGELFF. The CDR3 DNA sequence: TGCGCCAGCAGCCCGACGGGACTAGCGGCGAACACCGGGGAGCTGTTTTTT.

This chain uses TRBV13 with TRBJ2-3; TRBD1 might be the D (5 bases). Trimming pared 5 bases from V and 0 bases from J, leaving 18 bases between. Germline CDR1 and CDR2: PRHDT and FYEKMQ (reference sequence). The CDR3 covers 17 residues. For the CDR3, the DNA is TGTGCCAGCAGCGCCCTACAGGTCACCTCTAGCACAGATACGCAGTATTTT. Translating it yields CASSALQVTSSTDTQYF.